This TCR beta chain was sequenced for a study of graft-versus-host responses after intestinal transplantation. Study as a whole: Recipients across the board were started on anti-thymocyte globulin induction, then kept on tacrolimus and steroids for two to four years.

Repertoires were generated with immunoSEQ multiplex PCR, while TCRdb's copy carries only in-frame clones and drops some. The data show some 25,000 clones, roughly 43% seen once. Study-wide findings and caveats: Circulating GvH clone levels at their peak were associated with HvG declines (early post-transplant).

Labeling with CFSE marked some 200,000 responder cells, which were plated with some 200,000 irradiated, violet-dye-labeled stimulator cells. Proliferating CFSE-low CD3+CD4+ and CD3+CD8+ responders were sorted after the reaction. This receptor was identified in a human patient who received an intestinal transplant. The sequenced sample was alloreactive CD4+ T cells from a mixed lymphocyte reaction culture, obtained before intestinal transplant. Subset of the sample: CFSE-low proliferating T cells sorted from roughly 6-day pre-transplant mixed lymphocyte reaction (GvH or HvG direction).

CDR3 bases: TGTGCCAGCAGTCAGTCCCGGGACAGGGGACCTACCCTCTACAATGAGCAGTTCTTC. Amino acid sequence: CASSQSRDRGPTLYNEQFF. This chain uses TRBV2 with TRBJ2-1, with 10 bases aligning to TRBD1. With 5 bases clipped from V and 3 bases from J, the junction kept 16 bases outside the gene matches. This CDR3 spans 19 amino acids. The germline V gene has CDR1 SNHLY and CDR2 FYNNEI.